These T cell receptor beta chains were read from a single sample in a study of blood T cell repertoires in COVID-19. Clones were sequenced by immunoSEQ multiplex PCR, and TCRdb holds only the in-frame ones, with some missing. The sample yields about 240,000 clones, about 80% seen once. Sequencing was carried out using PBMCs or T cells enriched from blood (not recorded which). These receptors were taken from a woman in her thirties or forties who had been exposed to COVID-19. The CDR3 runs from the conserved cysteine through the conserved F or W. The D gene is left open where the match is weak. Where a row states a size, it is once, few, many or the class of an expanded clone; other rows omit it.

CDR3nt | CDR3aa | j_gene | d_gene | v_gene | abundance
TGTGCCAGCAGTTTAATGGGACTGGAAGCTTTCTTT | CASSLMGLEAFF | TRBJ1-1 | . | TRBV28 | .
TGTGCCAGCAGTGACTCGACTAGCGGGGGGGCCACCGGGGAGCTGTTTTTT | CASSDSTSGGATGELFF | TRBJ2-2 | TRBD2 | TRBV6-4 | few
TGTGCCAGCAGCACCCTACAGGGGTCGAACACTGAAGCTTTCTTT | CASSTLQGSNTEAFF | TRBJ1-1 | TRBD1 | TRBV7-8 | .
TGTGCCAGAAGCTTCGACAGGGGGCTTAGCAATCAGCCCCAGCATTTT | CARSFDRGLSNQPQHF | TRBJ1-5 | TRBD1 | TRBV5-3 | .
TGTGCCAGCACGAGGGGGGGACTAGCAGGCGATACGCAGTATTTT | CASTRGGLAGDTQYF | TRBJ2-3 | TRBD2 | TRBV6-4 | .
TGTGCCAGCAGCCTAGGGGCTTGGCAGGGCAGCTCACCCCTCCACTTT | CASSLGAWQGSSPLHF | TRBJ1-6 | . | TRBV11-2 | .
TGTGCCAGCAGCTTTCCCAGCGGAGGGGCCTCTAACTATGGCTACACCTTC | CASSFPSGGASNYGYTF | TRBJ1-2 | . | TRBV11-2 | .
TGTGCCAGCAGTTTATCGATTCAAGGCAAATCTAGAGCTTTCTTT | CASSLSIQGKSRAFF | TRBJ1-1 | . | TRBV27 | few
TGTGCCAGCAGCCGGCGGGACAGCTCCTACAATGAGCAGTTCTTC | CASSRRDSSYNEQFF | TRBJ2-1 | . | TRBV5-4 | .
TGTGCCAGCAGTTCGCTAGCGGCTGGGGCCAACGTCCTGACTTTC | CASSSLAAGANVLTF | TRBJ2-6 | TRBD2 | TRBV27 | .
TGTGCCAGCAGTCGGGACATTGGACTGTTTTTT | CASSRDIGLFF | TRBJ1-4 | . | TRBV7-2 | .
TGTGCCAGTAGGGCCTCAGGACTAGCGGGGTCAGATACGCAGTATTTT | CASRASGLAGSDTQYF | TRBJ2-3 | TRBD2 | TRBV19 | few
TGTGCCACCAGCACCTGGACACTGAATCAGCCCCAGCATTTT | CATSTWTLNQPQHF | TRBJ1-5 | . | TRBV15 | .
TGTGCCAGCAGTAAACAGGGCAGAAGCAATCAGCCCCAGCATTTT | CASSKQGRSNQPQHF | TRBJ1-5 | . | TRBV2 | .
TGTGCCAGAAGCGAAAATAGGCCGAGGACAGGGGGCACGGGGACTAATGAAAAACTGTTTTTT | CARSENRPRTGGTGTNEKLFF | TRBJ1-4 | TRBD1 | TRBV5-3 | .
TGTGCCAGCAGCTTCGGGCAGGGGATGACAGATACGCAGTATTTT | CASSFGQGMTDTQYF | TRBJ2-3 | . | TRBV5-4 | .
TGTGCCAGCCTAGCGGGGGCCCTTATACACAATGAGCAGTTCTTC | CASLAGALIHNEQFF | TRBJ2-1 | TRBD2 | TRBV28 | once
TGTGCCAGTAGTATCGAGGGTGAATACTCTGGAAACACCATATATTTT | CASSIEGEYSGNTIYF | TRBJ1-3 | . | TRBV19 | .
TGTGCCAGCAGCCAATCACGGTCGACCGGGGAGCTGTTTTTT | CASSQSRSTGELFF | TRBJ2-2 | . | TRBV14 | .
TGCGCCAGCAGCAGGGATGGGACAGGGTACAATGAGCAGTTCTTC | CASSRDGTGYNEQFF | TRBJ2-1 | TRBD1 | TRBV4-1 | .
TGTGCCAGCTCACCACCCTGGCCCGGGGAGCTGTTTTTT | CASSPPWPGELFF | TRBJ2-2 | . | TRBV18 | .
TGTGCCAGCAGCACATTAGCGGGGGGGTCCTTAAGCACAGATACGCAGTATTTT | CASSTLAGGSLSTDTQYF | TRBJ2-3 | TRBD2 | TRBV9 | .
TGCGCCAGCAGCAATACAGGGTTTCAGGAGCAGTACTTC | CASSNTGFQEQYF | TRBJ2-7 | . | TRBV5-1 | once
TGTGCCAGCAGCTGGGCCCCGACAGGGATCACTGAAGCTTTCTTT | CASSWAPTGITEAFF | TRBJ1-1 | TRBD1 | TRBV11-2 | .
TGTGCCAGCAGCCAACGTACGGGACAGGGAAACACTGAAGCTTTCTTT | CASSQRTGQGNTEAFF | TRBJ1-1 | TRBD1 | TRBV7-9 | .
TGCGCCAGCAGCCAAGCGGGGGGAAGGGGCACTGAAGCTTTCTTT | CASSQAGGRGTEAFF | TRBJ1-1 | . | TRBV4-3 | .
TGCGCCAGCAGCTTGTTTTTGCAGGGGAGCTCCTACAATGAGCAGTTCTTC | CASSLFLQGSSYNEQFF | TRBJ2-1 | . | TRBV5-1 | .
TGTGCCAGCAGTTACTCTAGTCAGCCTCAGGCCCAGCATTTT | CASSYSSQPQAQHF | TRBJ1-5 | . | TRBV6-5 | .
TGTGCCAGCAGCTTTCCCGGGACTAGCGGGGCACATGAGCAGTTCTTC | CASSFPGTSGAHEQFF | TRBJ2-1 | TRBD2 | TRBV7-6 | .
TGTGCCAGCAGCGTAGTTCTTGGGAGTGACACTGAAGCTTTCTTT | CASSVVLGSDTEAFF | TRBJ1-1 | . | TRBV9 | many
TGTGCCAGCAGTGAGGCGGGACAGGGTGTCAATCAGCCCCAGCATTTT | CASSEAGQGVNQPQHF | TRBJ1-5 | TRBD1 | TRBV6-1 | .
TGTGCCAGCAGTTCTCAACAGGGGTTGGGCAATCAGCCCCAGCATTTT | CASSSQQGLGNQPQHF | TRBJ1-5 | TRBD1 | TRBV28 | .
TGTGCCAGCAGCCCAGAGGGACAGGGGTTGGGTTCACCCCTCCACTTT | CASSPEGQGLGSPLHF | TRBJ1-6 | TRBD1 | TRBV5-6 | .
TGTGCCAGCAGCGATCGAGGCAGAGACTATGGCTACACCTTC | CASSDRGRDYGYTF | TRBJ1-2 | . | TRBV6-5 | .
TGTGCCAGCAGTTACTCGGGCGACAGCGGGGACACCATATATTTT | CASSYSGDSGDTIYF | TRBJ1-3 | . | TRBV6-5 | .
TGCGCCAGCAGCTTGGGACTAGAAACCGCAACCTACGAGCAGTACTTC | CASSLGLETATYEQYF | TRBJ2-7 | . | TRBV5-1 | .
TGTGCCAGCAGCCCCCAGCGGGGGGGCACAGATACGCAGTATTTT | CASSPQRGGTDTQYF | TRBJ2-3 | TRBD2 | TRBV11-2 | .
TGTGCCAGCAGTGAATGGTCAGGGGGTAATAATTCACCCCTCCACTTT | CASSEWSGGNNSPLHF | TRBJ1-6 | TRBD1 | TRBV2 | .